A single TCR beta chain is shown here with its context. This sample was included in a study of blood T cell repertoires in COVID-19. Study as a whole: Acute and convalescent COVID-19 specimens originated in the United States, Italy and Spain.

There are 15 residues in the CDR3. Trimming cost V 5 bases and J 5 bases, with 15 bases left between them. Germline V gene sequence: CDR1 SGHTA, CDR2 FQGTGA. Original analysis: From reference gene primer amplification, estimates of nucleated cell counts were derived. TCRdb's copy holds only in-frame clones and misses some; the assay was immunoSEQ multiplex PCR. V and J calls and clone size are as listed in that table; D and trimming were resolved from the DNA. Here the sample spans around 300,000 clones, approximately 89% being singletons. Ages ranged from about 18 to 89 years, with residence in about 23 US areas. Donors of Cohort 3 who recovered were those that had two negative PCRs, clearance, or symptom resolution.

The rearrangement joins TRBV7-3 to TRBJ2-2, with D perhaps matching TRBD2 (7 bases). The TCR sequence derives from a woman aged 55-70 years who had recovered from COVID-19. The sample consisted of PBMCs or T cells enriched from blood (not recorded which). CDR3 in DNA: TGTGCCAGCAGCAATGGGGGGGCCCGAACCGGGGAGCTGTTTTTT. This gives the protein CASSNGGARTGELFF.